A single sample is the source of the 21 T cell receptor beta chains below, sequenced in a study of OX40 agonist ivuxolimab in advanced cancers. Method: immunoSEQ multiplex PCR; TCRdb's copy keeps in-frame clones and lacks some. The table records 76,000 or so clones, roughly 85% of them present only once. The sample consisted of CD4+ or CD8+ T cells sorted from blood, taken in a trial of the OX40 agonist ivuxolimab. Every receptor here comes from an adult with an advanced solid tumor such as melanoma, head and neck, liver or kidney cancer.

This rearrangement joins TRBV29-1 to TRBJ1-2; D is uncertain. The germline V gene has CDR1 SQVTM and CDR2 ANQGSEA. This CDR3 is built from 10 residues. Deletions cut 2 bases from V and 4 bases from J, with 2 bases between. Written as DNA, the CDR3 is TGCAGCGTTGAACTCTATGGCTACACCTTC. Translated, it gives CSVELYGYTF. Drawing the rest from reference TRBV29-1 and TRBJ1-2, the complete variable domain is SAVISQKPSRDICQRGTSLTIQCQVDSQVTMMFWYRQQPGQSLTLIATANQGSEATYESGFVIDKFPISRPNLTFSTLTVSNMSPEDSSIYLCSVELYGYTFGSGTRLTVV.

The chain recombines TRBV7-2 with TRBJ1-2; TRBD1 is a possible D gene (6 bases). The CDR3 covers 13 residues. Trimming left V 5 bases short and J 5 bases short, with 12 bases between. Germline-derived CDR1 and CDR2 are SGHTA and FQGNSA. The CDR3 bases are TGTGCCAGCAGCCCTCCGGACAGATATGGCTACACCTTC. Encoded protein: CASSPPDRYGYTF.

V gene TRBV5-1 combines with J gene TRBJ2-5, with a tentative D call TRBD2 (6 bases). CDR1 SGHRS and CDR2 YFSETQ come from the germline V gene. This CDR3 is 13 amino acids long. The V gene lost 1 base and the J gene lost 5 bases, with 9 bases spanning the gap. The CDR3 sequence: CASSLPGDETQYF. The CDR3 DNA sequence: TGCGCCAGCAGCTTGCCGGGGGACGAGACCCAGTACTTC.

This clone showed up just a few times. The rearrangement links TRBV2 to TRBJ2-5; unclear D gene. The germline V gene encodes CDR1 SNHLY and CDR2 FYNNEI. V lost 5 bases, J lost 5 bases, and 12 bases lay in between. The CDR3 runs to 13 residues. The CDR3 is CASSSNNWETQYF. As DNA, the CDR3 is TGTGCCAGCAGTTCAAATAACTGGGAGACCCAGTACTTC. The whole variable domain, remainder taken from reference TRBV2 and TRBJ2-5, is EPEVTQTPSHQVTQMGQEVILRCVPISNHLYFYWYRQILGQKVEFLVSFYNNEISEKSEIFDDQFSVERPDGSNFTLKIRSTKLEDSAMYFCASSSNNWETQYFGPGTRLLVL.

The genes are TRBV7-2 and TRBJ1-1; TRBD1 agrees at 7 bases. The V gene's germline CDR1 is SGHTA and CDR2 FQGNSA. The V gene end was trimmed by 5 bases and the J gene end by 1 base; junction bases not matched to a gene: 4. This CDR3 region has 14 residues. CDR3 amino acids: CASSPGTANTEAFF. CDR3 DNA sequence: TGTGCCAGCAGCCCCGGGACAGCGAACACTGAAGCTTTCTTT.

This chain uses TRBV10-1 with TRBJ1-6; 7 bases match TRBD1. The CDR3 runs to 13 residues. CDR1 is WNHNN and CDR2 is SYGVQD in the germline V gene (reference sequence). Germline trimming cut 10 bases from V and 8 bases from J; bases unmatched to any gene: 8. The CDR3 here is CATPGGLDSPLHF. DNA of the CDR3: TGCGCCACCCCAGGGGGTCTGGATTCACCCCTCCACTTT.

The count of this clone is one. This rearrangement joins TRBV6-5 to TRBJ1-1; no clear D. Trimming pared 0 bases from V and 13 bases from J, leaving 21 bases between. The germline gives CDR1 MNHEY, CDR2 SVGAGI. The CDR3 has 15 residues. The CDR3 loop is CASSYSKGRSTHGFF. The CDR3 DNA follows: TGTGCCAGCAGTTACTCGAAAGGGAGGAGCACTCATGGTTTCTTT.

In the case of this clone: The junction departs from germline at one end; a sequencing error may be responsible. This chain joins TRBV7-7 and TRBJ2-5; 9 bases agree with TRBD2. CDR3 length: 16 residues. The germline V gene encodes CDR1 SSHAT and CDR2 FNYEAQ (reference sequence). As DNA, the CDR3 is TGTGCTAGCAGCTTAGCGGGGGCGGGGGTTCAAGAGACCCAGTACTTC. Residues: CASSLAGAGVQETQYF.

This clone was found a few times. Other DNA variants within this sample encode the same CDR3. The chain uses TRBV19 and TRBJ2-1; tentatively, D is TRBD1 (6 bases). V was cut by 6 bases and J by 4 bases, with 10 bases left in between. This CDR3 is 13 amino acids long. Germline V gene lookup returns CDR1 LNHDA and CDR2 SQIVND (reference sequence). The CDR3 spells CASSPRGYNEQFF. CDR3 nucleotide sequence: TGTGCCAGTAGCCCGAGGGGGTACAATGAGCAGTTCTTC.

The chain couples TRBV5-6 to TRBJ2-1; possibly TRBD2 for D (6 bases). The length of the CDR3 is 13 residues. V was cut by 4 bases and J by 8 bases, with 13 bases left in between. Germline assignment: CDR1 SGHDT and CDR2 YYEEEE. CDR3 residues: CASSGWGRHEQFF. The CDR3 DNA reads as TGTGCCAGCAGCGGATGGGGGAGGCATGAGCAGTTCTTC.

This chain links TRBV5-1 with TRBJ1-2; D is unresolved. The CDR3 length is 13 residues. With 5 bases removed from V and 8 bases from J, the gap between germline ends came to 16 bases. Germline CDR1 SGHRS, CDR2 YFSETQ. In DNA form, the CDR3 reads TGCGCCAGCAGTTTTGGGGAGGTGAGAGGCTACACCTTC. It codes for CASSFGEVRGYTF. Variable domain in full (rest from reference TRBV5-1 and TRBJ1-2): KAGVTQTPRYLIKTRGQQVTLSCSPISGHRSVSWYQQTPGQGLQFLFEYFSETQRNKGNFPGRFSGRQFSNSRSEMNVSTLELGDSALYLCASSFGEVRGYTFGSGTRLTVV.

This chain uses TRBV7-3 with TRBJ1-2; 11 bases line up with TRBD1. V shed 4 bases, J shed 5 bases, and the junction held 9 bases outside the gene matches. CDR3 length: 16 residues. Germline CDR1 reads SGHTA; CDR2 reads FQGTGA. The CDR3 region has the DNA TGTGCCAGCAGCTCTACCGGGACAGGGGGTCTATATGGCTACACCTTC. Translation gives CASSSTGTGGLYGYTF.

The CDR3, as DNA: TGTGCCAGCAGCGTAGGACCCCTGAACACCGGGGAGCTGTTTTTT. It yields the protein CASSVGPLNTGELFF. This sequence joins TRBV9 and TRBJ2-2, with no clear D. Germline V lookup: CDR1 SGDLS, CDR2 YYNGEE. The CDR3 runs to 15 residues. V was cut by 0 bases and J by 1 base, with 7 bases left in between.

V and J are TRBV5-4 and TRBJ1-4, with 8 bases lining up with TRBD1. The CDR3 length is 15 residues. The trim removed 4 bases at V and 8 bases at J, leaving 10 bases unmatched. CDR1 is SGHNT, CDR2 YYREEE, per germline (reference sequence). This CDR3 is CASSTTRDRREKLFF. DNA for the CDR3: TGTGCCAGCAGCACTACCCGGGACAGGAGGGAAAAACTGTTTTTT.

The chain couples TRBV4-1 to TRBJ2-1; D is ambiguous. The CDR3 consists of 17 residues. Trimming stripped 3 bases from V and 2 bases from J, with 17 bases between. CDR1 and CDR2 from the germline V gene are MGHRA and YSYEKL. CDR3 region: CASSHRTQVSPYNEQFF. DNA for the CDR3: TGCGCCAGCAGCCATAGAACCCAGGTGTCTCCCTACAATGAGCAGTTCTTC.

Only a few counts were recorded for this clone. This rearrangement joins TRBV11-2 to TRBJ2-7; tentatively, D is TRBD1 or TRBD2 (6 bases each). The CDR3 is 14 residues long. Germline CDR1 SGHAT, CDR2 FQNNGV. The germline V and J ends were trimmed by 6 bases and 6 bases, with 18 bases remaining between them. CDR3 sequence: CASSLPGGGGEQYF. CDR3 in DNA: TGTGCCAGCAGTCTACCCGGCGGAGGGGGCGAGCAGTACTTC.

This clone was seen once. The V and J genes are TRBV5-4 and TRBJ2-1; D gene uncertain. Germline V gene data show CDR1 as SGHNT and CDR2 as YYREEE (reference sequence). With 0 bases removed from V and 6 bases from J, the gap between germline ends came to 16 bases. The CDR3 is 16 amino acids. DNA of the CDR3: TGTGCCAGCAGCTTGGCAGAGTTTATGGTCCCCAATGAGCAGTTCTTC. Its translation: CASSLAEFMVPNEQFF.

This clone was recorded a few times. This chain links TRBV5-1 with TRBJ2-2, with TRBD2 matching 11 bases. J lost 2 bases, V lost 0 bases, and 6 bases had no gene match. This CDR3 has 18 amino acids. The germline V gene has CDR1 SGHRS and CDR2 YFSETQ. The CDR3 nucleotides are TGCGCCAGCAGCTTGGGGTCACTAGCGGGGGATAACACCGGGGAGCTGTTTTTT. This translates into CASSLGSLAGDNTGELFF. Drawing the rest from reference TRBV5-1 and TRBJ2-2, the complete variable domain is KAGVTQTPRYLIKTRGQQVTLSCSPISGHRSVSWYQQTPGQGLQFLFEYFSETQRNKGNFPGRFSGRQFSNSRSEMNVSTLELGDSALYLCASSLGSLAGDNTGELFFGEGSRLTVL.

The rearrangement links TRBV9 to TRBJ2-3; 7 bases align to TRBD2. Germline assignment: CDR1 SGDLS and CDR2 YYNGEE. The CDR3 has 16 amino acids. With V trimmed by 4 bases and J by 2 bases, 10 bases remained unmatched. The CDR3 here is CASSYPAGHSTDTQYF. The CDR3 DNA sequence: TGTGCCAGCAGCTACCCAGCGGGGCATTCCACAGATACGCAGTATTTT.

V is TRBV7-2 and J is TRBJ1-1; 7 bases are a match to TRBD1. Germline values: CDR1 SGHTA, CDR2 FQGNSA. The CDR3 consists of 14 residues. Germline trimming cut 7 bases from V and 0 bases from J; bases unmatched to any gene: 5. For the CDR3, the DNA is TGTGCCAGCACGAACAGGGGCATGAACACTGAAGCTTTCTTT. Encoded protein: CASTNRGMNTEAFF.

The chain combines TRBV7-9 with TRBJ2-2; TRBD2 matches at 7 bases. This CDR3 contains 16 residues. Losses at the gene ends were 5 bases for V and 0 bases for J; bases not matched to a gene: 6. Per germline, CDR1 SEHNR and CDR2 FQNEAQ (reference sequence). This chain's CDR3 is CASSGPAGANTGELFF. DNA of the CDR3: TGTGCCAGCAGCGGGCCTGCGGGGGCGAACACCGGGGAGCTGTTTTTT.